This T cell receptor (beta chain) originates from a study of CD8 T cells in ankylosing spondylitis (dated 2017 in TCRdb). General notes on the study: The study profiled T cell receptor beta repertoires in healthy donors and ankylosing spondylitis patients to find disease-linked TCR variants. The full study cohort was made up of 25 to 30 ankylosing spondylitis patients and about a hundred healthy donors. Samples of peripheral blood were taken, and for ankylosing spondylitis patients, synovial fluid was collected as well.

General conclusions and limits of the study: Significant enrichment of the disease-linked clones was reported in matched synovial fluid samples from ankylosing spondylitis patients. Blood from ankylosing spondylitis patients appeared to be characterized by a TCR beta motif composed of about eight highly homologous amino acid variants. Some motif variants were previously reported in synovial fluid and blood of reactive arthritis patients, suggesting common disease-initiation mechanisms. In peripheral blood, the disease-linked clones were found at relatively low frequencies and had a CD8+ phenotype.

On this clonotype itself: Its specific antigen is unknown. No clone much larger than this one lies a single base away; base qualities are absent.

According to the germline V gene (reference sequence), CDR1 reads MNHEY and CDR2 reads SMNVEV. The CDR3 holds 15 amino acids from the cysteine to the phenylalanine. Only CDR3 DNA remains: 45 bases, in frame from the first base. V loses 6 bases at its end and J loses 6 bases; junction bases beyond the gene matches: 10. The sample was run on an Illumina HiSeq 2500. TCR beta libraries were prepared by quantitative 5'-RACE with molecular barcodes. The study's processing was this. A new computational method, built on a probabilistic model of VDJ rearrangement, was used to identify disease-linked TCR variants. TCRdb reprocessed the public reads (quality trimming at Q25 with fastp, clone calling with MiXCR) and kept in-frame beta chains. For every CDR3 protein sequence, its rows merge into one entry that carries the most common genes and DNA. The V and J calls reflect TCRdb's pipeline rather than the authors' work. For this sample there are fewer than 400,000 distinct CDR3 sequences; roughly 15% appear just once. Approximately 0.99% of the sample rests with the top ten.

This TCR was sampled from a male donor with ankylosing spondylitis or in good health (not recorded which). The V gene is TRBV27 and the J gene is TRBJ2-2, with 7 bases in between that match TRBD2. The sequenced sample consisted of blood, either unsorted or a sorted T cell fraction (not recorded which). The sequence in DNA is TGTGCCAGCAGCCCCAGGGCGGGGGTTGCCGGGGAGCTGTTTTTT. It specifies CASSPRAGVAGELFF.